The 31 T cell receptor beta chains below all came from one sample that was sequenced in a study of T cells in Graves' hyperthyroidism and ophthalmopathy. Template material for amplifying TCR beta CDR3 regions consisted of RNA transcripts. First-round RT-PCR targeting the TCR CDR3 was performed with the HTBI primer set. Using its own MiXCR run on the multiplex PCR reads, TCRdb lists one record per CDR3 protein. The table has fewer than 900,000 distinct CDR3 sequences, less than 20% seen once. Sequences were obtained from blood. The receptors here all came from a man between 18 and 35 years old with Graves' hyperthyroidism.

The genes are TRBV7-2 and TRBJ1-5; 8 nucleotides align to TRBD1. Per germline, CDR1 SGHTA and CDR2 FQGNSA. The CDR3 consists of 14 residues. J lost 5 bases, V lost 8 bases, and 8 bases had no gene match. The CDR3 here is CASQSPGGHQPQHF. Written as DNA, the CDR3 is TGTGCCAGCCAATCCCCAGGGGGCCATCAGCCCCAGCATTTT.

The chain couples TRBV7-3 to TRBJ1-6; the match to TRBD1 covers 7 bases. This CDR3 comprises 15 residues. V dropped 5 bases and J dropped 8; count of bases not matched to a gene: 9. Looked up from germline, CDR1 is SGHTA and CDR2 is FQGTGA. CDR3 amino acids: CASSLRGGGDSPLHF. The CDR3 DNA reads TGTGCCAGCAGCCTCAGGGGAGGGGGCGATTCACCCCTCCACTTT.

In this sample, this clonotype turned up a few times. The chain combines TRBV24-1 with TRBJ2-6; 12 positions match TRBD1. With 4 bases clipped from V and 4 bases from J, the junction kept 7 bases outside the gene matches. There are 18 residues in the CDR3. Germline loops: CDR1 KGHDR, CDR2 SFDVKD. In DNA, the CDR3 is TGTGCCACCAGTGAAAAACCGGGACAGGGGGCCGGGGCCAACGTCCTGACTTTC. Protein: CATSEKPGQGAGANVLTF.

This clonotype was detected ten times or more. The V and J genes are TRBV7-9 and TRBJ2-7, with a weak D call TRBD2 (6 bases). Trimming shortened V by 5 bases and J by 2 bases, and 10 bases separated the two germline ends. CDR1 SEHNR and CDR2 FQNEAQ come from the germline V gene (reference sequence). The CDR3 totals 13 residues. The CDR3 DNA reads as TGTGCCAGCAGCACCCGACTAGCCTACGAGCAGTACTTC. Amino acid sequence: CASSTRLAYEQYF.

This clonotype was seen at least ten times. The rearrangement joins TRBV27 to TRBJ2-3; possible D gene TRBD2, 6 bases. The ends were cut back, 6 bases at V and 6 bases at J, with 19 bases in the middle. The germline gives CDR1 MNHEY, CDR2 SMNVEV (reference sequence). There are 15 residues in the CDR3. CDR3 sequence reads: CASSTTGTPLDTQYF. The CDR3 DNA sequence: TGTGCCAGCAGCACGACCGGGACTCCTCTGGATACGCAGTATTTT.

V usage is TRBV24-1 and J usage is TRBJ1-2; D uncertain. Germline loops: CDR1 KGHDR, CDR2 SFDVKD. The CDR3 contains 14 residues. V was clipped by 3 bases and J by 2 bases, with 9 bases between them. The CDR3 nucleotides are TGTGCCACCAGTGATACTACGGCAAACTATGGCTACACCTTC. Its protein is CATSDTTANYGYTF.

There are a few counts of this clonotype. This chain joins TRBV19 and TRBJ2-1; D ambiguous. The V end lost 3 bases, the J end lost 4 bases, and 7 bases lay between the germline ends. The CDR3 contains 13 residues. From germline, CDR1 is LNHDA and CDR2 SQIVND (reference sequence). DNA of the CDR3: TGTGCCAGTAGTATGGGGAATTACAATGAGCAGTTCTTC. Its translation: CASSMGNYNEQFF.

This chain links TRBV7-2 with TRBJ2-7, with D maybe TRBD1 (5 bases). The CDR3 covers 13 residues. Germline assignment: CDR1 SGHTA and CDR2 FQGNSA. The ends were cut back, 8 bases at V and 2 bases at J, with 13 bases in the middle. In DNA form, the CDR3 reads TGTGCCAGCTCTTCGACAGCTACCTACGAGCAGTACTTC. Translating gives CASSSTATYEQYF.

Worth noting for this clonotype: The junction and the germline gene differ at one end; a read error may be behind it. The chain joins TRBV29-1 to TRBJ2-7; D call uncertain. CDR3 length: 12 residues. Germline CDR1 SQVTM, CDR2 ANQGSEA. This chain's CDR3 is CSARTNSYEQCF. The CDR3 DNA follows: TGCAGCGCGCGCACGAACTCCTACGAGCAGTGCTTC.

This clonotype was observed a few times. The rearrangement links TRBV19 to TRBJ1-2; D is possibly TRBD1 (6 bases). The germline CDR1 and CDR2 sequences are LNHDA and SQIVND (reference sequence). The CDR3 spans 16 residues. The germline V and J ends were trimmed by 1 base and 4 bases, with 16 bases remaining between them. CDR3 in amino acids: CASSIGDNPGGYGYTF. The CDR3 nucleotides read TGTGCCAGTAGTATAGGGGACAACCCTGGTGGCTATGGCTACACCTTC. The entire variable domain, with the rest obtained from reference TRBV19 and TRBJ1-2, is as follows: DGGITQSPKYLFRKEGQNVTLSCEQNLNHDAMYWYRQDPGQGLRLIYYSQIVNDFQKGDIAEGYSVSREKKESFPLTVTSAQKNPTAFYLCASSIGDNPGGYGYTFGSGTRLTVV.

Many counts were recorded for this clonotype. The V and J genes are TRBV5-1 and TRBJ1-1, with a tentative D call TRBD1 (5 bases). Germline CDR1 is SGHRS and CDR2 is YFSETQ. Between the trimmed V and J ends, which lost 3 bases and 1 base, there was a span of 25 bases. CDR3 length: 19 amino acids. The DNA of the CDR3 is TGCGCCAGCAGCTGGGGCCTCCGCTCCGGGCGACACCAGAACACTGAAGCTTTCTTT. Translated, it gives CASSWGLRSGRHQNTEAFF. Using reference TRBV5-1 and TRBJ1-1 for the parts outside the CDR3, the full variable domain is KAGVTQTPRYLIKTRGQQVTLSCSPISGHRSVSWYQQTPGQGLQFLFEYFSETQRNKGNFPGRFSGRQFSNSRSEMNVSTLELGDSALYLCASSWGLRSGRHQNTEAFFGQGTRLTVV.

This clonotype has ten or more counts. The chain carries TRBV12-3 or TRBV12-4 and TRBJ2-1; 9 bases map to TRBD1. This CDR3 has 15 residues. J gave up 2 bases and V 6 bases, and 5 bases lay outside the gene matches. The CDR3 DNA follows: TGTGCCAGCAGGGTGGACAGGGGACCCTACAATGAGCAGTTCTTC. It yields the protein CASRVDRGPYNEQFF.

This clonotype was counted a few times. Here the CDR3 DNA reads TGCAGTGCTAGGTTGGGTCCTGAGCAGTACTTC. Encoded protein: CSARLGPEQYF. This chain joins TRBV20-1 and TRBJ2-7; D not resolved. Trimming removed 3 bases at V and 7 bases at J, with 10 bases between. The CDR3 extends over 11 amino acids. Germline assignment: CDR1 DFQATT and CDR2 SNEGSKA (reference sequence).

In its sample, this clonotype was seen many times. An end of the junction does not agree with germline; a read error may underlie this. This chain connects TRBV5-1 to TRBJ2-1; possible D gene TRBD2, 5 bases. The germline V gene has CDR1 SGHRS and CDR2 YFSETQ. The CDR3 loop spans 15 amino acids. CDR3 nucleotides: TGTGCCAGCAGCCTGGCGGCTAGCCGTGGCAATGAGCAGTTCTTC. Translating gives CASSLAASRGNEQFF.

This clonotype was counted at least ten times. The genes are TRBV27 and TRBJ2-1; 8 bases agree with TRBD1. CDR1 and CDR2 (germline): MNHEY, SMNVEV (reference sequence). The CDR3 is made up of 17 amino acids. V dropped 0 bases and J dropped 9; count of bases not matched to a gene: 13. For the CDR3, the DNA is TGTGCCAGCAGTTTATCCGGCTTGGGCAGGGGGCGGGTTGAGCAGTTCTTC. Protein: CASSLSGLGRGRVEQFF.

In this sample, this clonotype turned up a few times. The CDR3 sequence is CASISTGSAEGQGLTGELFF. The CDR3 DNA is TGTGCCAGCATCTCGACGGGTTCTGCGGAGGGACAGGGTTTAACCGGGGAGCTGTTTTTT. The chain recombines TRBV27 with TRBJ2-2, with 9 bases that match TRBD1. Per germline, CDR1 MNHEY and CDR2 SMNVEV (reference sequence). CDR3 size: 20 residues. J gave up 5 bases and V 7 bases, and 23 bases lay outside the gene matches.

This clonotype was seen many times. This chain links TRBV7-8 with TRBJ2-7, with 8 bases lining up with TRBD1. Germline loops: CDR1 SGHVS, CDR2 FQNEAQ. The CDR3 consists of 16 residues. The trim removed 5 bases at V and 2 bases at J, leaving 11 bases unmatched. CDR3 sequence (DNA): TGTGCCAGCAGCCCCTGGACAGGGTGGGATCCCTACGAGCAGTACTTC. It is translated as CASSPWTGWDPYEQYF.

In its sample, this clonotype was seen a few times. The chain uses TRBV15 and TRBJ2-7, with 13 bases fitting TRBD2. In germline, CDR1 is LNHNV, CDR2 YYDKDF (reference sequence). The CDR3 is 15 amino acids. Germline trimming cut 9 bases from V and 6 bases from J; bases unmatched to any gene: 11. The CDR3 region is CATTSGRALVSEQYF. CDR3 DNA: TGTGCCACTACTAGCGGGAGGGCCCTAGTATCCGAGCAGTACTTC. Full variable domain (outside the CDR3, taken from reference TRBV15 and TRBJ2-7): DAMVIQNPRYQVTQFGKPVTLSCSQTLNHNVMYWYQQKSSQAPKLLFHYYDKDFNNEADTPDNFQSRRPNTSFCFLDIRSPGLGDTAMYLCATTSGRALVSEQYFGPGTRLTVT.

The V gene is TRBV6-1, the J gene TRBJ2-5; D unresolved. The V and J ends lost 7 bases and 4 bases respectively, with 16 bases between them. CDR1 is MNHNS and CDR2 is SASEGT in the germline V gene. The CDR3 is made up of 14 amino acids. The CDR3 reads CASTDARLGETQYF. The CDR3 bases are TGTGCCAGCACCGACGCCCGTCTTGGAGAGACCCAGTACTTC.

The chain joins TRBV5-1 to TRBJ1-1; 7 nucleotides agree with TRBD1. The CDR3 length is 16 residues. Germline lookup yields CDR1 SGHRS and CDR2 YFSETQ. With 0 bases clipped from V and 4 bases from J, the junction kept 9 bases outside the gene matches. Here the CDR3 reads CASSLGGGGLGTEAFF. In DNA form, the CDR3 reads TGCGCCAGCAGCTTGGGGGGAGGGGGCTTGGGCACTGAAGCTTTCTTT.

This clonotype was detected only a few times. The chain couples TRBV5-1 to TRBJ2-3; 14 bases map to TRBD2. Germline lookup yields CDR1 SGHRS and CDR2 YFSETQ. The CDR3 totals 15 residues. Trimming took 3 bases from V and 5 from J; bases not matched to a gene: 2. In DNA, the CDR3 is TGCGCCAGCAGCTCGGGACTAGCGGGAGTAGATACGCAGTATTTT. Translation gives CASSSGLAGVDTQYF. Together with reference TRBV5-1 and TRBJ2-3, the CDR3 gives the full variable domain: KAGVTQTPRYLIKTRGQQVTLSCSPISGHRSVSWYQQTPGQGLQFLFEYFSETQRNKGNFPGRFSGRQFSNSRSEMNVSTLELGDSALYLCASSSGLAGVDTQYFGPGTRLTVL.

This clonotype was detected ten times or more. The CDR3 spells CASSFKGWGGAKYYGYTF. CDR3 sequence (DNA): TGTGCCAGCAGTTTTAAAGGGTGGGGGGGCGCGAAGTACTATGGCTACACCTTC. This sequence joins TRBV28 and TRBJ1-2; a possible D gene is TRBD1 (6 bases). V was shortened by 3 bases and J by 3 bases, with 23 bases between the two germline ends. The CDR3 has 18 amino acids. Germline V CDR1 and CDR2: MDHEN, SYDVKM.

The chain carries TRBV7-9 and TRBJ1-4; maybe TRBD1 (5 bases). CDR1 SEHNR and CDR2 FQNEAQ come from the germline V gene (reference sequence). The V end lost 5 bases, the J end lost 9 bases, and 16 bases lay between the germline ends. This CDR3 region has 14 residues. DNA for the CDR3: TGTGCCAGCAGCCAGGGACCCTGGGCACAAAAACTGTTTTTT. This gives the protein CASSQGPWAQKLFF.

In its sample, this clonotype was seen many times. V usage is TRBV15 and J usage is TRBJ2-3, with D possibly TRBD2 on 6 matching bases. V was pared by 0 bases and J by 3 bases, with 13 bases between. The CDR3 is 16 residues long. CDR1 and CDR2 (germline): LNHNV, YYDKDF (reference sequence). The DNA of the CDR3 is TGTGCCACCAGCAGAGATCTGGCGGGAAGGACAGATACGCAGTATTTT. Translation: CATSRDLAGRTDTQYF.

This clonotype was observed a few times. The J gene is TRBJ2-3, the V gene TRBV5-1; no clear D gene. Germline V CDR1 and CDR2: SGHRS, YFSETQ. The CDR3 spans 13 residues. The V gene lost 4 bases and the J gene lost 0 bases, with 6 bases spanning the gap. The CDR3 DNA sequence: TGCGCCAGCAGCCATGAGAGCACAGATACGCAGTATTTT. This gives the protein CASSHESTDTQYF.

The gene calls are TRBV28 and TRBJ1-4; 7 bases fit TRBD1. This CDR3 contains 14 residues. CDR1 and CDR2 from the germline V gene are MDHEN and SYDVKM. V was pared by 6 bases and J by 7 bases, with 8 bases of the junction left unmatched. The CDR3 coding sequence is TGTGCCAGCAGCCCCGGGACAGAACTTGAAAAACTGTTTTTT. Translated, it gives CASSPGTELEKLFF.

The chain couples TRBV11-2 to TRBJ2-2; D not resolved. Germline V gene sequence: CDR1 SGHAT, CDR2 FQNNGV. This CDR3 spans 14 amino acids. The V end lost 5 bases, the J end lost 1 base, and 8 bases lay between the germline ends. This chain's CDR3 is CASSVKLNTGELFF. CDR3 sequence (DNA): TGTGCCAGCAGCGTAAAATTGAACACCGGGGAGCTGTTTTTT. The whole variable domain, filled in from reference TRBV11-2 and TRBJ2-2, reads EAGVAQSPRYKIIEKRQSVAFWCNPISGHATLYWYQQILGQGPKLLIQFQNNGVVDDSQLPKDRFSAERLKGVDSTLKIQPAKLEDSAVYLCASSVKLNTGELFFGEGSRLTVL.

At least ten counts were recorded for this clonotype. The V call is TRBV12-5, the J call TRBJ2-4, with 8 bases lining up with TRBD2. CDR1 is LGHNT, CDR2 FRNRAP, per germline. With 1 base clipped from V and 0 bases from J, the junction kept 5 bases outside the gene matches. CDR3 length equals 17 residues. DNA of the CDR3: TGTGCTAGTGGTTTGGGGGGAGCGGGGGTAGCCAAAAACATTCAGTACTTC. This sequence encodes CASGLGGAGVAKNIQYF.

This clonotype was seen only a few times. The chain combines TRBV14 with TRBJ2-7; D is undetermined. The CDR3 runs to 13 residues. V was pared by 1 base and J by 4 bases, with 8 bases between. Germline CDR1 SGHDN, CDR2 FVKESK. In nucleotides, the CDR3 is TGTGCCAGCAGCCAAGGAATAGGATACGAGCAGTACTTC. It codes for CASSQGIGYEQYF.

At least ten counts were recorded for this clonotype. The chain carries TRBV2 and TRBJ2-5; D ambiguous. The CDR3 consists of 12 residues. Trimming took 7 bases from V and 4 from J, leaving 10 bases between them. Per germline, CDR1 SNHLY and CDR2 FYNNEI. The CDR3 region is CASTDRSETQYF. The DNA for the CDR3 is TGTGCCAGCACTGACCGCTCAGAGACCCAGTACTTC.

This clonotype was detected many times. The V call is TRBV7-9, the J call TRBJ2-2; 8 bases are a match to TRBD1. Losses at the gene ends were 5 bases for V and 3 bases for J; bases not matched to a gene: 5. The CDR3 length is 15 residues. Germline V lookup: CDR1 SEHNR, CDR2 FQNEAQ (reference sequence). The CDR3 DNA is TGTGCCAGCAGCCGCGGACAGGGAGACACCGGGGAGCTGTTTTTT. Translation gives CASSRGQGDTGELFF.